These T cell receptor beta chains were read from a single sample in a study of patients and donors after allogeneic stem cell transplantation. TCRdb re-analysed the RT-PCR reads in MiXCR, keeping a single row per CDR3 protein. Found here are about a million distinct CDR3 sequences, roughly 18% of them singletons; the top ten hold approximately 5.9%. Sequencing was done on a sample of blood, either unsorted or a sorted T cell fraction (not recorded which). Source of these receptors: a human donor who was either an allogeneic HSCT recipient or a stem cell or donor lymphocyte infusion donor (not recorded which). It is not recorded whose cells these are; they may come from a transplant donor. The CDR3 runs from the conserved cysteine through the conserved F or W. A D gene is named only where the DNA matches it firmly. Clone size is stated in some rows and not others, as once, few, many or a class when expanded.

TGTGCCACCAGTGATTTGTGGCTCTTTGGCCTCTACGAGCAGTACTTC CATSDLWLFGLYEQYF TRBJ2-7 - - TRBV24-1
TGTGCCAGCAGCCCCCCTGCGGTCAAATACGAGCAGTACTTC CASSPPAVKYEQYF TRBJ2-7 - - TRBV11-3
TGTGCCAGCAGCTTAGATTTACAGGGGAACACTGAAGCTTTCTTT CASSLDLQGNTEAFF TRBJ1-1 - many TRBV5-1
TGCAGCGTTGATTCCCAGAGGGCTGAAGCTTTCTTT CSVDSQRAEAFF TRBJ1-1 - - TRBV29-1
TGTGCCAGCAGCCAAGATCCTGCGGTAGGAGAGACCCAGTACTTC CASSQDPAVGETQYF TRBJ2-5 - - TRBV4-2
TGTGCCTGGAGCGTCGGGACAGGGAGCACCATATATTTT CAWSVGTGSTIYF TRBJ1-3 TRBD1 - TRBV30
TGCAGTGCTAGAGATCCGGGGGGGGTCGGAAACACCATATATTTT CSARDPGGVGNTIYF TRBJ1-3 - few TRBV20-1
TGTGCCAGCAGGAAGACAGGGCCGGATGAGCAGTTCTTC CASRKTGPDEQFF TRBJ2-1 TRBD1 few TRBV6-2/TRBV6-3
TGTGCCTGGAGTGGAGGGGGCGGGAGAGATACGCAGTATTTT CAWSGGGGRDTQYF TRBJ2-3 - - TRBV30
TGTGCCAGTAGTATGAAACTAGCGGGTCCCTACAATGAGCAGTTCTTC CASSMKLAGPYNEQFF TRBJ2-1 TRBD2 - TRBV19
TGTGCCAGCAGCGCCAACAGGGGCCACGAGCAGTACTTC CASSANRGHEQYF TRBJ2-7 TRBD1 once TRBV7-6
TGTGCCAGCAGTTTGAGGCAGGATAATTCACCCCTCCACTTT CASSLRQDNSPLHF TRBJ1-6 - few TRBV12-3/TRBV12-4
TGTGCCAGTCCCGGGACAGTGACCTACGAGCAGTACTTC CASPGTVTYEQYF TRBJ2-7 TRBD1 few TRBV27
TGCAGTGCTACTCAGTTAGGGGATACGCAGTATTTT CSATQLGDTQYF TRBJ2-3 - few TRBV20-1
TGTGCCAGCATTTCGACTAGCGGGGCGGTCCTCTACAATGAGCAGTTCTTC CASISTSGAVLYNEQFF TRBJ2-1 TRBD2 - TRBV6-2/TRBV6-3
TGTGCCAGCAGTTACTCTAGGGCGCCCCGTAATGAAAAACTGTTTTTT CASSYSRAPRNEKLFF TRBJ1-4 - - TRBV6-5
TGTGCCAGCAGAAACACGGGGACTCGTCCCACCATAGGGCAGTTCTTC CASRNTGTRPTIGQFF TRBJ2-1 - - TRBV6-2/TRBV6-3
TGCGCCAGCAGCCAAGAACAAGGGATGTTAGATAATTCACCCCTCCACTTT CASSQEQGMLDNSPLHF TRBJ1-6 - few TRBV4-3
TGTGCCATCCGAGCGGGATCCTACAATGAGCAGTTCTTC CAIRAGSYNEQFF TRBJ2-1 TRBD2 few TRBV12-3/TRBV12-4
TGCGCCAGCTCTCTGGTGGGGCGGCCGAGCTCTGGAAACACCATATATTTT CASSLVGRPSSGNTIYF TRBJ1-3 - few TRBV5-1
TGTGCCAGCAGTTACCCTAGCGGGGGGGGCAGCTCCTACAATGAGCAGTTCTTC CASSYPSGGGSSYNEQFF TRBJ2-1 TRBD2 few TRBV6-2/TRBV6-3
TGCAGTGCCCCCAGGTCTAGCGGGGGCCGGCAGTTCTTC CSAPRSSGGRQFF TRBJ2-1 TRBD2 many TRBV20-1
TGTGCCAGCAGTTTGGAAAGGTGGACGGTGGACACTGAAGCTTTCTTT CASSLERWTVDTEAFF TRBJ1-1 - many TRBV12-3/TRBV12-4
TGCGCCAGCAGCCGGGGGGCTGACACCATATATTTT CASSRGADTIYF TRBJ1-3 - - TRBV5-1
TGTGCCTACACAGGAAACTATGGCTACACCTTC CAYTGNYGYTF TRBJ1-2 - - TRBV30
TGTGCCAGCAGCCCCGGGGCGGGAGAGCCCCAAGAGACCCAGTACTTC CASSPGAGEPQETQYF TRBJ2-5 TRBD2 once TRBV9
TGTGCCAGCAGCTCGCAGAGCTCCTCTGGAAACACCATATATTTT CASSSQSSSGNTIYF TRBJ1-3 - few TRBV11-3
TGTGCCAGCATGTCGGCGTCCTCTGGAAACACCATATATTTT CASMSASSGNTIYF TRBJ1-3 - - TRBV11-1
TGCAGCGTTGAGTTGGCGGGAGGGCCGTATTACGAGCAGTACTTC CSVELAGGPYYEQYF TRBJ2-7 TRBD2 few TRBV29-1
TGTGCCAGCAGTGAAGCGCGGCCCGGGACACCAGCCCAGTACTTC CASSEARPGTPAQYF TRBJ2-5 - - TRBV2
TGTGCCAGCAGCAAGACAGGGGGCCCCTCCTACGAGCAGTACTTC CASSKTGGPSYEQYF TRBJ2-7 TRBD1 - TRBV27
TGTGCCAGCAGTGAATCGATTAGCGGTAAAGAGACCCAGTACTTC CASSESISGKETQYF TRBJ2-5 - few TRBV6-1
TGTGCCAGCAGTCCAGGGACAGGGGGGAGCGGGGAGCTGTTTTTT CASSPGTGGSGELFF TRBJ2-2 TRBD1 many TRBV12-3/TRBV12-4
TGCAGCGCGCTGCTCGGGACTAGCAACAATGAGCAGTTCTTC CSALLGTSNNEQFF TRBJ2-1 TRBD2 - TRBV29-1
TGTGCCAGCAGTCCTCGGACAGATCGATTCACTGAAGCTTTCTTT CASSPRTDRFTEAFF TRBJ1-1 - few TRBV12-3/TRBV12-4
TGTGCCAGCAGCTTAGTACTAGCGGTCACAGATACGCAGTATTTT CASSLVLAVTDTQYF TRBJ2-3 TRBD2 few TRBV11-2
TGCGCCAGCAGCCAAGACCGGGACAGCACCTACGAGCAGTACTTC CASSQDRDSTYEQYF TRBJ2-7 TRBD1 - TRBV4-3
TGTGCCAGCAGTTTACATGACAGGGGGCAGGTATTC CASSLHDRGQVF TRBJ2-7 TRBD1 many TRBV12-3/TRBV12-4
TGTGCCTGTAACCGGGACAGCGGTACGGGGGGGGAGCTGTTTTTT CACNRDSGTGGELFF TRBJ2-2 TRBD1 - TRBV12-3/TRBV12-4
TGCAGTGCTAGAGACCCGACCGTGAACACTGAAGCTTTCTTT CSARDPTVNTEAFF TRBJ1-1 - - TRBV20-1
TGCGCCAGCAGCCAAGACCCGACAGGGGTCGAGCAGTTCTTC CASSQDPTGVEQFF TRBJ2-1 TRBD1 - TRBV4-1
TGTGCCACCCAAGGGGGGTCCTACAATGAGCAGTTCTTC CATQGGSYNEQFF TRBJ2-1 - - TRBV24-1